Shown below are 12 T cell receptor beta chains from a single sample sequenced in a study of glioma-infiltrating T cells. TCR alpha and beta CDR3 regions were amplified from RNA using iRepertoire nested multiplex PCR. Each CDR3 protein is one row after TCRdb ran MiXCR on the multiplex PCR reads. The data show some 16,000 distinct CDR3 sequences, 55% to 70% seen once. Specimen: glioma tissue, nonneoplastic brain tissue, or PBMCs (not recorded which). These receptors were collected from a human donor with low-grade glioma or glioblastoma, undergoing nonglioma brain surgery, or in good health (not recorded which).

The rearrangement uses TRBV6-2 or TRBV6-3 and TRBJ1-1; D call uncertain. Trimming left V 2 bases short and J 2 bases short, with 6 bases between. CDR3 size: 13 residues. CDR1 is MNHEY, CDR2 SVGEGT, per germline. The CDR3 DNA is TGTGCCAGCAGTTACGGTTATAACACTGAAGCTTTCTTT. It translates to CASSYGYNTEAFF.

The V and J genes are TRBV27 and TRBJ1-1; D call uncertain. Trimming pared 1 base from V and 5 bases from J, leaving 8 bases between. This CDR3 has 13 amino acids. The germline V gene encodes CDR1 MNHEY and CDR2 SMNVEV (reference sequence). The CDR3 spells CASSLFPRTEAFF. The CDR3 bases are TGTGCCAGCAGTTTATTCCCCCGTACTGAAGCTTTCTTT.

There are a few counts of this clonotype. This chain joins TRBV20-1 and TRBJ2-1; 12 positions match TRBD2. The CDR3 length is 15 residues. The germline gives CDR1 DFQATT, CDR2 SNEGSKA (reference sequence). Losses at the gene ends were 3 bases for V and 4 bases for J; bases not matched to a gene: 4. DNA for the CDR3: TGCAGTGCTAGCCCCACTAGCGGGGGGTACAATGAGCAGTTCTTC. Translated, it gives CSASPTSGGYNEQFF.

There are a few counts of this clonotype. This chain links TRBV6-2 or TRBV6-3 with TRBJ1-1; 8 bases align to TRBD1. Losses at the gene ends were 2 bases for V and 4 bases for J; bases not matched to a gene: 0. In germline, CDR1 is MNHEY, CDR2 SVGEGT. The CDR3 consists of 13 residues. This CDR3 reads CASSYTGGTEAFF. CDR3 nucleotides: TGTGCCAGCAGTTACACAGGGGGCACTGAAGCTTTCTTT.

This clonotype turned up a few times. This CDR3 is CASRPGQRVNTEAFF. CDR3 nucleotides: TGTGCCAGTAGACCGGGTCAGAGAGTGAACACTGAAGCTTTCTTT. The chain is built from TRBV19 and TRBJ1-1, with D hard to call. V was pared by 6 bases and J by 0 bases, with 14 bases between. This CDR3 is built from 15 residues. CDR1 is LNHDA, CDR2 SQIVND, per germline (reference sequence).

This clonotype occurred once. The chain recombines TRBV7-2 with TRBJ2-7; D remains unclear. Between the trimmed V and J ends, which lost 5 bases and 1 base, there was a span of 15 bases. Germline assignment: CDR1 SGHTA and CDR2 FQGNSA. The CDR3 length is 15 residues. CDR3 nucleotides: TGTACCAGCAGCCGAATTTCGTCACAATCCTACGAGCAGTACTTC. Amino acid sequence: CTSSRISSQSYEQYF.

This clonotype was observed a few times. The genes are TRBV20-1 and TRBJ1-2; tentatively, D is TRBD1 (5 bases). Between the trimmed V and J ends, which lost 2 bases and 2 bases, there was a span of 9 bases. Germline V gene sequence: CDR1 DFQATT, CDR2 SNEGSKA (reference sequence). This CDR3 has 13 residues. CDR3 sequence: CSARPTVNYGYTF. CDR3 nucleotide sequence: TGCAGTGCTAGACCGACAGTGAACTATGGCTACACCTTC.

The chain joins TRBV28 to TRBJ1-5; 7 nucleotides agree with TRBD1. The trim removed 8 bases at V and 1 base at J, leaving 11 bases unmatched. This CDR3 is built from 16 residues. The V gene's germline CDR1 is MDHEN and CDR2 SYDVKM. CDR3 nucleotides: TGTGCCAGCCGACAGGGCGTGGGGGGGAGCAATCAGCCCCAGCATTTT. Encoded protein: CASRQGVGGSNQPQHF. Full variable domain (missing parts from reference TRBV28 and TRBJ1-5): DVKVTQSSRYLVKRTGEKVFLECVQDMDHENMFWYRQDPGLGLRLIYFSYDVKMKEKGDIPEGYSVSREKKERFSLILESASTNQTSMYLCASRQGVGGSNQPQHFGDGTRLSIL.

The gene calls are TRBV27 and TRBJ1-1; D perhaps matches TRBD1 (6 bases). The CDR3 spans 13 residues. Germline assignment: CDR1 MNHEY and CDR2 SMNVEV (reference sequence). V was clipped by 8 bases and J by 3 bases, with 13 bases between them. CDR3 sequence (DNA): TGTGCCAGCGGCTGGGGGCCAGACACTGAAGCTTTCTTT. This codes for CASGWGPDTEAFF.

V gene TRBV7-6 combines with J gene TRBJ2-3; a possible D gene is TRBD1 (6 bases). Per germline, CDR1 SGHVS and CDR2 FNYEAQ. This CDR3 spans 16 amino acids. Trimming stripped 5 bases from V and 2 bases from J, with 17 bases between. DNA of the CDR3: TGTGCCAGCAGCCATGCTAGGGGGATTAACACAGATACGCAGTATTTT. Translating it yields CASSHARGINTDTQYF.

The J gene is TRBJ2-1, the V gene TRBV24-1; no definite D call. The CDR3 has 12 residues. Germline V CDR1 and CDR2: KGHDR, SFDVKD. V lost 3 bases and J lost 4, with 3 bases in between. This CDR3 is CATSDLYNEQFF. CDR3 sequence (DNA): TGTGCCACCAGTGATCTGTACAATGAGCAGTTCTTC.

Ten or more counts support this clonotype. The chain recombines TRBV6-2 or TRBV6-3 with TRBJ1-1; D is ambiguous. The CDR3 is 13 amino acids. V dropped 2 bases and J dropped 4 bases, with 8 bases sitting between them. Germline V gives CDR1 MNHEY, CDR2 SVGEGT. The CDR3 loop is CASSYLPTTEAFF. The CDR3 DNA sequence: TGTGCCAGCAGTTACCTACCGACCACTGAAGCTTTCTTT.